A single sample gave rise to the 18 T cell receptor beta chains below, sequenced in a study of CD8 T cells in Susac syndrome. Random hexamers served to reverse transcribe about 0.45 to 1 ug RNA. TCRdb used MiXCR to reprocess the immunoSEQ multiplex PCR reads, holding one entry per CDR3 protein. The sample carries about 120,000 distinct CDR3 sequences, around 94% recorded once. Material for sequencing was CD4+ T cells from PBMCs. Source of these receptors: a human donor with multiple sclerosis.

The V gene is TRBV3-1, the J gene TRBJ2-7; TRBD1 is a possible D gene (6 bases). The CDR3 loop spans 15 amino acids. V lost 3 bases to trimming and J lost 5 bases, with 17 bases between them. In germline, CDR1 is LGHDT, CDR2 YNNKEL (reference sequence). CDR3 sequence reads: CASSHPGTRVDEQYF. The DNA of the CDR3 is TGTGCCAGCAGCCATCCCGGGACACGGGTTGACGAGCAGTACTTC.

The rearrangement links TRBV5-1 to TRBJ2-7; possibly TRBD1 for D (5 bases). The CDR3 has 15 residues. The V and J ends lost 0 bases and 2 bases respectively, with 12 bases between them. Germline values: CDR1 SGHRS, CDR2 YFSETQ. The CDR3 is CASSLAQGTAYEQYF. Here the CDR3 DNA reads TGCGCCAGCAGCTTGGCGCAGGGAACGGCCTACGAGCAGTACTTC.

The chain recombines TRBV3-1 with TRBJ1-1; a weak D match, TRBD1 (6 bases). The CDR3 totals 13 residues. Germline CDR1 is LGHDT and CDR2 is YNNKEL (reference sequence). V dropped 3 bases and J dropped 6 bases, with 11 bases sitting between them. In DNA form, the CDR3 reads TGTGCCAGCAGCCAGGGGGCGAAGGCTGAAGCTTTCTTT. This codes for CASSQGAKAEAFF. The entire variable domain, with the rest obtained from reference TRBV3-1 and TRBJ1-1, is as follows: DTAVSQTPKYLVTQMGNDKSIKCEQNLGHDTMYWYKQDSKKFLKIMFSYNNKELIINETVPNRFSPKSPDKAHLNLHINSLELGDSAVYFCASSQGAKAEAFFGQGTRLTVV.

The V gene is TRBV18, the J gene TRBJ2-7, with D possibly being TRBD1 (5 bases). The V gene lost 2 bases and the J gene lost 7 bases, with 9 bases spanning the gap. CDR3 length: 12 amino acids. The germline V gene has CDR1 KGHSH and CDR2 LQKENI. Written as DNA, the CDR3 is TGTGCCAGCTCACCAGGACACTCGGAGCAGTACTTC. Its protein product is CASSPGHSEQYF. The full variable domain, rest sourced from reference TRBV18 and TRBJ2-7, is NAGVMQNPRHLVRRRGQEARLRCSPMKGHSHVYWYRQLPEEGLKFMVYLQKENIIDESGMPKERFSAEFPKEGPSILRIQQVVRGDSAAYFCASSPGHSEQYFGPGTRLTVT.

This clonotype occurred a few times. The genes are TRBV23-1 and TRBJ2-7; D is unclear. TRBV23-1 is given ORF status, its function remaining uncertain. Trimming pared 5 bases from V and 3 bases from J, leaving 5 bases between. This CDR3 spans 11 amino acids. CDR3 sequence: CASSNNYEQYF. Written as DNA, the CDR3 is TGCGCCAGCAGTAATAACTACGAGCAGTACTTC.

The CDR3 sequence is CASRFGDQYNSPLHF. CDR3 nucleotides: TGTGCCAGTAGATTCGGGGATCAGTATAATTCACCCCTCCACTTT. This chain connects TRBV19 to TRBJ1-6; D is undetermined. The V end lost 6 bases, the J end lost 4 bases, and 13 bases lay between the germline ends. CDR1 and CDR2 from the germline V gene are LNHDA and SQIVND (reference sequence). This CDR3 is 15 amino acids long.

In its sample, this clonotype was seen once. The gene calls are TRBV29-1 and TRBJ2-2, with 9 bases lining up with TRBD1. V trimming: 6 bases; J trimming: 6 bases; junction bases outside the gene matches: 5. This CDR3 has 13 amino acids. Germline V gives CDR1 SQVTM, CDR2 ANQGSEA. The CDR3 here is CSVGQGRAGELFF. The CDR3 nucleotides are TGCAGCGTGGGACAGGGCAGGGCCGGGGAGCTGTTTTTT.

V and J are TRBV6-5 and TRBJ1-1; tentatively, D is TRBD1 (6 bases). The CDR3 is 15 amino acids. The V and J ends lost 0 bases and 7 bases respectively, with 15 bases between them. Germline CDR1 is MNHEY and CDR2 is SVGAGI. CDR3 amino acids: CASSYSLDRTREAFF. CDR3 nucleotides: TGTGCCAGCAGTTACTCGCTTGACAGGACCCGTGAAGCTTTCTTT.

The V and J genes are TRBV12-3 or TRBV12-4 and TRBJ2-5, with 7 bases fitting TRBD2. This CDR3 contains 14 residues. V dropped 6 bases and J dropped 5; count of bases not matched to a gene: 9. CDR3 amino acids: CASSQGLGAETQYF. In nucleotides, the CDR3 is TGTGCCAGCAGCCAAGGACTAGGAGCTGAGACCCAGTACTTC.

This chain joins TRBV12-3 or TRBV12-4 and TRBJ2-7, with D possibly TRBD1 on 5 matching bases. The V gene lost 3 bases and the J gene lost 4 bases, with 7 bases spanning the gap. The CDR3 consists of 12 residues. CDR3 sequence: CASSFDSYEQYF. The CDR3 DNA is TGTGCCAGCAGTTTCGACAGTTACGAGCAGTACTTC.

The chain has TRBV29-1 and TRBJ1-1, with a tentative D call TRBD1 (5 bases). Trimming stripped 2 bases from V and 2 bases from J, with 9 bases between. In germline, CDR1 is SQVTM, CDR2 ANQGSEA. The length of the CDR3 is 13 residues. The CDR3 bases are TGCAGCGTTGAATTGGACACCAACACTGAAGCTTTCTTT. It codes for CSVELDTNTEAFF.

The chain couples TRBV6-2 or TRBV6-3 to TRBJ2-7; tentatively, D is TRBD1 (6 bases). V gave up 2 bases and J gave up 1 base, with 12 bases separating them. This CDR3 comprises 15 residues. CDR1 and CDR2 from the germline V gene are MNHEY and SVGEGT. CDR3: CASSYGRGRSYEQYF. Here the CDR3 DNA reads TGTGCCAGCAGTTACGGCAGGGGCAGGTCCTACGAGCAGTACTTC.

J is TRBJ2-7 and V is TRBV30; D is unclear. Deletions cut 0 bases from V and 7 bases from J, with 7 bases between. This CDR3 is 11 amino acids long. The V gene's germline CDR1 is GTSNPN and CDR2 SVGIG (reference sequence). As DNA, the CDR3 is TGTGCCTGGAGTGTCTCGAGAGAGCAGTACTTC. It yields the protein CAWSVSREQYF.

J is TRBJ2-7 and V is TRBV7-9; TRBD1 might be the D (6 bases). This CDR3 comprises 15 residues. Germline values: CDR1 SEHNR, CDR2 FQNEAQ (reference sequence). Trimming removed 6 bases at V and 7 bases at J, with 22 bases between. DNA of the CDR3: TGTGCCAGCAGTCGAGCCGGGACACGGCTCGGAGAGCAGTACTTC. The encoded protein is CASSRAGTRLGEQYF.

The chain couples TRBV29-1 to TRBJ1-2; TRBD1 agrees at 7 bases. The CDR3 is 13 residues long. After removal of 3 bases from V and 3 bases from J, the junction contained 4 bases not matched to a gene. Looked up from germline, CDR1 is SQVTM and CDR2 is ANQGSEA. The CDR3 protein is CSVEATGDYGYTF. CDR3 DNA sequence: TGCAGCGTTGAGGCTACAGGGGACTATGGCTACACCTTC.

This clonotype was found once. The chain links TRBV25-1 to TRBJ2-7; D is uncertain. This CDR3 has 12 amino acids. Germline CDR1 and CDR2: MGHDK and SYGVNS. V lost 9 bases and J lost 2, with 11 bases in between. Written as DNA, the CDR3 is TGTGCCAGTGGTCGGAAAACCTACGAGCAGTACTTC. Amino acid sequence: CASGRKTYEQYF.

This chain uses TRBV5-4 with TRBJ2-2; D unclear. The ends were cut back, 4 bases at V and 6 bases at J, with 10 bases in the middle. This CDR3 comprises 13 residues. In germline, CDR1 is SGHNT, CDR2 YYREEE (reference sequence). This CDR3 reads CASSPLVSGELFF. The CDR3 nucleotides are TGTGCCAGCAGCCCTCTAGTTTCCGGGGAGCTGTTTTTT.

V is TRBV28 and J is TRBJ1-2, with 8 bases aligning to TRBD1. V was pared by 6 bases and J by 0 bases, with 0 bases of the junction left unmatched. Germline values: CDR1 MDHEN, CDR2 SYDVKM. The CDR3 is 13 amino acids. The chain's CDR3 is CASRDRANYGYTF. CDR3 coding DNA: TGTGCCAGCAGGGACAGGGCTAACTATGGCTACACCTTC.